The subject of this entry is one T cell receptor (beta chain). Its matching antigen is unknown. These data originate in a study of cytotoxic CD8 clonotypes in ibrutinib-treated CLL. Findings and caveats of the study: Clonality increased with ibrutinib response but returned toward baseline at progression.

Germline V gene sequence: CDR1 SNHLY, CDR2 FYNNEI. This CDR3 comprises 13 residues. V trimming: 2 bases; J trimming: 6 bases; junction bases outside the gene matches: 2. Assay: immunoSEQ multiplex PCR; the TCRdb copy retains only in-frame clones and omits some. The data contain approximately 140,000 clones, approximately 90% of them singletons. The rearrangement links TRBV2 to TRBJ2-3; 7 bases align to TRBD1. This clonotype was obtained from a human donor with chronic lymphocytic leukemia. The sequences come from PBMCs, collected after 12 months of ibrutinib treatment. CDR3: CASSESQGDTQYF. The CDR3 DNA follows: TGTGCCAGCAGTGAATCACAGGGGGATACGCAGTATTTT. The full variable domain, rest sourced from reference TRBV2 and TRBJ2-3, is EPEVTQTPSHQVTQMGQEVILRCVPISNHLYFYWYRQILGQKVEFLVSFYNNEISEKSEIFDDQFSVERPDGSNFTLKIRSTKLEDSAMYFCASSESQGDTQYFGPGTRLTVL.